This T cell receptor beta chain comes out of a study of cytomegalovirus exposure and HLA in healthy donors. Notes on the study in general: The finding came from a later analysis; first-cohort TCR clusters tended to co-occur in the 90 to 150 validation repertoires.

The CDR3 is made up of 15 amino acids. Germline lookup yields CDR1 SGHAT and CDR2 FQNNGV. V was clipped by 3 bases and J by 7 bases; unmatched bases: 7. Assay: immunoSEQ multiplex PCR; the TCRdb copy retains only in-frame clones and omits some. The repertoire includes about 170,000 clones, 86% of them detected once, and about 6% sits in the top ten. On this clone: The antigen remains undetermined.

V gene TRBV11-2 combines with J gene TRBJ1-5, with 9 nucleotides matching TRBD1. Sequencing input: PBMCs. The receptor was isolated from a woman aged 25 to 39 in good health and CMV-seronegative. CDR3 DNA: TGTGCCAGCAGCTTTACAGGGGGCGGGGAACAGCCCCAGCATTTT. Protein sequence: CASSFTGGGEQPQHF.